The 27 T cell receptor beta chains in this list originate from one sample, sequenced in a study of blood T cell repertoires in COVID-19. The assay was immunoSEQ multiplex PCR, and TCRdb's table has in-frame clones only and misses some. The sample holds approximately 110,000 clones, approximately 85% seen once. The specimen sequenced was peripheral blood. The source of these receptors is a man over 45 with acute or convalescent COVID-19.

This clone was recorded once. The chain links TRBV6-5 to TRBJ1-3; D unresolved. The germline V gene has CDR1 MNHEY and CDR2 SVGAGI. There are 15 residues in the CDR3. Trimming took 0 bases from V and 4 from J, leaving 10 bases between them. The chain's CDR3 is CASSYSKAPGNTIYF. CDR3 in DNA: TGTGCCAGCAGTTACTCGAAAGCTCCGGGAAACACCATATATTTT.

V gene TRBV27 combines with J gene TRBJ2-7, with TRBD2 as a possible D gene (5 bases). This CDR3 is built from 14 residues. V was trimmed by 6 bases and J by 4 bases, leaving 16 bases between them. Germline values: CDR1 MNHEY, CDR2 SMNVEV (reference sequence). The CDR3 here is CASSPQRLGYEQYF. CDR3 nucleotides: TGTGCCAGCAGCCCCCAGCGGTTGGGTTACGAGCAGTACTTC.

The chain is built from TRBV20-1 and TRBJ1-1; TRBD1 is a possible D gene (6 bases). The CDR3 covers 15 residues. Deletions cut 3 bases from V and 0 bases from J, with 14 bases between. Germline V gene data show CDR1 as DFQATT and CDR2 as SNEGSKA (reference sequence). The CDR3 coding sequence is TGCAGTGCTAGTGGTCCCGGACAGATGAACACTGAAGCTTTCTTT. Residues: CSASGPGQMNTEAFF.

The V gene is TRBV6-6, the J gene TRBJ1-1; D is uncertain. The CDR3 sequence is 13 residues long. CDR1 and CDR2 (germline): MNHNY, SVGAGI (reference sequence). Between the trimmed V and J ends, which lost 5 bases and 1 base, there was a span of 8 bases. The CDR3 DNA sequence: TGTGCCAGCAGTATTGGAGGGAACACTGAAGCTTTCTTT. Its protein product is CASSIGGNTEAFF.

The CDR3 nucleotides are TGTGCCAGCAGCTTTAGCGGGAAAGGGTGGGGGTCCTACGAGCAGTACTTC. Residues: CASSFSGKGWGSYEQYF. V usage is TRBV11-3 and J usage is TRBJ2-7; TRBD2 matches at 8 bases. V trimming: 3 bases; J trimming: 1 base; junction bases outside the gene matches: 11. The CDR3 is made up of 17 amino acids. The germline gives CDR1 SGHNT, CDR2 YENEEA.

The J gene is TRBJ2-2, the V gene TRBV7-3; 11 positions match TRBD2. The ends lost 0 bases at V and 0 bases at J; junction bases unmatched: 9. Germline CDR1 reads SGHTA; CDR2 reads FQGTGA. The length of the CDR3 is 20 residues. CDR3 coding DNA: TGTGCCAGCAGCTTAACCTTAGCGGGGGGGCGTCTCGCGAACACCGGGGAGCTGTTTTTT. As protein: CASSLTLAGGRLANTGELFF.

The chain recombines TRBV10-3 with TRBJ1-1, with D possibly matching TRBD1 (6 bases). Germline assignment: CDR1 ENHRY and CDR2 SYGVKD. This CDR3 spans 15 amino acids. Between the trimmed V and J ends, which lost 4 bases and 0 bases, there was a span of 12 bases. CDR3 DNA: TGTGCCATCAGTGGCGGGGGGACATTGAACACTGAAGCTTTCTTT. Amino acids: CAISGGGTLNTEAFF.

This clone was counted only a few times. V usage is TRBV6-5 and J usage is TRBJ1-1; D is unresolved. V shed 0 bases and J shed 7 bases, with 12 bases lying between them. The CDR3 sequence is 14 residues long. Looked up from germline, CDR1 is MNHEY and CDR2 is SVGAGI. The CDR3 DNA sequence: TGTGCCAGCAGTTACTCTCCCGGGAGTTTTGAAGCTTTCTTT. It encodes CASSYSPGSFEAFF.

The V and J genes are TRBV7-9 and TRBJ1-2; D may be TRBD1 (6 bases). The V end lost 4 bases, the J end lost 0 bases, and 12 bases lay between the germline ends. Germline V gene sequence: CDR1 SEHNR, CDR2 FQNEAQ (reference sequence). The CDR3 length is 15 residues. CDR3 coding DNA: TGTGCCAGCAGCTCGAGGGGGACGGCTAACTATGGCTACACCTTC. This translates into CASSSRGTANYGYTF.

The chain carries TRBV10-3 and TRBJ2-7; D might be TRBD1 (6 bases). V was shortened by 9 bases and J by 2 bases, with 11 bases between the two germline ends. Germline V gene data show CDR1 as ENHRY and CDR2 as SYGVKD. This CDR3 contains 12 residues. The CDR3 is CAIAGTTYEQYF. CDR3 coding DNA: TGTGCCATTGCCGGGACAACCTACGAGCAGTACTTC.

The chain joins TRBV11-3 to TRBJ2-1; 8 positions match TRBD1. Trimming removed 5 bases from V and 12 bases from J; junction bases left unmatched: 12. CDR1 is SGHNT and CDR2 is YENEEA in the germline V gene. This CDR3 has 14 amino acids. CDR3 sequence reads: CASSAVSDRGGQFF. The CDR3 DNA reads TGTGCCAGCAGCGCCGTCTCCGACAGGGGTGGGCAGTTCTTC.

The chain recombines TRBV9 with TRBJ2-7, with 14 nucleotides matching TRBD2. The junction had 9 bases not matched to a gene; V was cut back by 0 bases and J by 4 bases. CDR3 length: 18 residues. Germline-derived CDR1 and CDR2 are SGDLS and YYNGEE. The CDR3 region is CASSVGTSGRRLGYEQYF. In DNA form, the CDR3 reads TGTGCCAGCAGCGTAGGGACTAGCGGGAGGAGGCTGGGGTACGAGCAGTACTTC.

This clone was seen once. The chain combines TRBV7-2 with TRBJ2-2; a weak D match, TRBD2 (6 bases). Germline V CDR1 and CDR2: SGHTA, FQGNSA. Trimming pared 5 bases from V and 2 bases from J, leaving 15 bases between. The CDR3 runs 16 residues. CDR3 coding DNA: TGTGCCAGCAGCCGGGGGTGGGGACCAAACACCGGGGAGCTGTTTTTT. It yields the protein CASSRGWGPNTGELFF. Using reference TRBV7-2 and TRBJ2-2 for the parts outside the CDR3, the full variable domain is GAGVSQSPSNKVTEKGKDVELRCDPISGHTALYWYRQSLGQGLEFLIYFQGNSAPDKSGLPSDRFSAERTGGSVSTLTIQRTQQEDSAVYLCASSRGWGPNTGELFFGEGSRLTVL.

The chain is built from TRBV5-1 and TRBJ2-3; 12 bases map to TRBD1. The germline V gene encodes CDR1 SGHRS and CDR2 YFSETQ. This CDR3 region has 15 residues. V shed 4 bases and J 3 bases; nucleotides not matched to a gene: 3. The CDR3, as DNA: TGCGCCAGCAGCCTGGGACAGGGGGCAACAGATACGCAGTATTTT. Protein: CASSLGQGATDTQYF.

This clone occurred once. This sequence joins TRBV9 and TRBJ1-2; 7 bases are shared with TRBD1. V was clipped by 4 bases and J by 4 bases; unmatched bases: 13. CDR1 is SGDLS, CDR2 YYNGEE, per germline. The CDR3 length is 16 residues. The CDR3 sequence is CASSPGTGTVFYGYTF. The CDR3 region has the DNA TGTGCCAGCAGCCCAGGGACCGGGACAGTTTTCTATGGCTACACCTTC.

The V and J genes are TRBV24-1 and TRBJ2-1; a weak D match, TRBD2 (6 bases). This CDR3 comprises 16 residues. The V gene's germline CDR1 is KGHDR and CDR2 SFDVKD. The V end was cut by 1 base, the J end by 2 bases, with 11 bases between. DNA for the CDR3: TGTGCCACCAGTGATTTCCGTCGGGAGCCCTACAATGAGCAGTTCTTC. Encoded protein: CATSDFRREPYNEQFF.

The J gene is TRBJ2-5, the V gene TRBV19; 11 bases match TRBD1. The V gene's germline CDR1 is LNHDA and CDR2 SQIVND (reference sequence). Trimming cost V 2 bases and J 3 bases; bases outside gene matches: 2. The CDR3 runs 15 residues. The CDR3 region is CASSILGQGEETQYF. CDR3 DNA sequence: TGTGCCAGTAGTATATTGGGACAGGGGGAAGAGACCCAGTACTTC.

This clone was counted a single time. The J gene is TRBJ2-3, the V gene TRBV7-3; 9 positions agree with TRBD2. The germline V gene has CDR1 SGHTA and CDR2 FQGTGA. J was trimmed by 4 bases and V by 6 bases; bases with no gene match: 20. This CDR3 is built from 19 residues. CDR3 loop: CASSQPDGRWLAGSDTQYF. The CDR3 DNA follows: TGTGCCAGCAGTCAACCCGATGGACGGTGGCTAGCGGGATCAGATACGCAGTATTTT.

The gene calls are TRBV24-1 and TRBJ2-1; TRBD1 matches 8 bases. Germline V gives CDR1 KGHDR, CDR2 SFDVKD. The CDR3 runs to 15 residues. Germline trimming cut 4 bases from V and 5 bases from J; bases unmatched to any gene: 6. The CDR3 region has the DNA TGTGCCACCAGTGACCCGGGACAGGCCAACAATGAGCAGTTCTTC. Amino acid sequence: CATSDPGQANNEQFF.

V is TRBV6-5 and J is TRBJ2-1; 9 bases fit TRBD1. V shed 10 bases and J 4 bases; nucleotides not matched to a gene: 11. The germline gives CDR1 MNHEY, CDR2 SVGAGI. CDR3 size: 15 residues. For the CDR3, the DNA is TGTGCCACCCACCCCGGGACAGGGCCATACAATGAGCAGTTCTTC. Its translation: CATHPGTGPYNEQFF.

V usage is TRBV11-2 and J usage is TRBJ1-1; D may be TRBD1 (6 bases). The CDR3 covers 15 residues. CDR1 is SGHAT and CDR2 is FQNNGV in the germline V gene. V lost 4 bases and J lost 1, with 13 bases in between. The CDR3 DNA follows: TGTGCCAGCAGCTCCCTGGAACAGGGGAACACTGAAGCTTTCTTT. Its translation: CASSSLEQGNTEAFF. Filled out from reference TRBV11-2 and TRBJ1-1, the complete variable domain reads EAGVAQSPRYKIIEKRQSVAFWCNPISGHATLYWYQQILGQGPKLLIQFQNNGVVDDSQLPKDRFSAERLKGVDSTLKIQPAKLEDSAVYLCASSSLEQGNTEAFFGQGTRLTVV.

The rearrangement links TRBV19 to TRBJ1-4, with 7 bases matching TRBD1. Germline V gene data show CDR1 as LNHDA and CDR2 as SQIVND (reference sequence). The CDR3 runs 14 residues. Losses at the gene ends were 7 bases for V and 5 bases for J; bases not matched to a gene: 7. The CDR3 DNA reads TGTGCCAGTAAACGACAGGGTCTGAATGAAAAACTGTTTTTT. Its translation is CASKRQGLNEKLFF.

The chain combines TRBV12-5 with TRBJ1-1; TRBD1 agrees at 8 bases. The ends lost 2 bases at V and 5 bases at J; junction bases unmatched: 7. Germline V gene lookup returns CDR1 LGHNT and CDR2 FRNRAP. The CDR3 is made up of 15 amino acids. CDR3 in amino acids: CASGLNRGIGTEAFF. The CDR3 nucleotides read TGTGCTAGTGGTTTGAACAGGGGGATCGGGACTGAAGCTTTCTTT. The full variable domain, rest sourced from reference TRBV12-5 and TRBJ1-1, is DARVTQTPRHKVTEMGQEVTMRCQPILGHNTVFWYRQTMMQGLELLAYFRNRAPLDDSGMPKDRFSAEMPDATLATLKIQPSEPRDSAVYFCASGLNRGIGTEAFFGQGTRLTVV.

The chain combines TRBV5-1 with TRBJ2-7; 8 bases match TRBD1. Per germline, CDR1 SGHRS and CDR2 YFSETQ. Trimming at V came to 2 bases and at J to 6 bases, leaving 13 bases not matched to a gene. CDR3 length: 16 residues. CDR3 coding DNA: TGCGCCAGCAGCTTTGCAGCAGGGGGCGCAAATAGCGAGCAGTACTTC. Protein sequence: CASSFAAGGANSEQYF.

The gene calls are TRBV10-3 and TRBJ1-5, with 7 bases aligning to TRBD1. The CDR3 is 13 amino acids. Germline assignment: CDR1 ENHRY and CDR2 SYGVKD. V was clipped by 5 bases and J by 4 bases; unmatched bases: 2. CDR3 amino acids: CAISPDRNQPQHF. For the CDR3, the DNA is TGTGCCATCAGTCCGGACAGGAATCAGCCCCAGCATTTT.

This clone is a singleton in its sample. This chain joins TRBV5-1 and TRBJ1-1, with a weak D call TRBD1 (5 bases). There are 14 residues in the CDR3. Between the trimmed V and J ends, which lost 3 bases and 0 bases, there was a span of 9 bases. Germline loops: CDR1 SGHRS, CDR2 YFSETQ. As DNA, the CDR3 is TGCGCCAGCAGCTGGGGACTTATGAACACTGAAGCTTTCTTT. Its protein is CASSWGLMNTEAFF. Looking up the rest from reference TRBV5-1 and TRBJ1-1 gives the full variable domain: KAGVTQTPRYLIKTRGQQVTLSCSPISGHRSVSWYQQTPGQGLQFLFEYFSETQRNKGNFPGRFSGRQFSNSRSEMNVSTLELGDSALYLCASSWGLMNTEAFFGQGTRLTVV.

The rearrangement uses TRBV10-3 and TRBJ2-5; tentative D call: TRBD2 (5 bases). V lost 7 bases to trimming and J lost 4 bases, with 10 bases between them. Germline V CDR1 and CDR2: ENHRY, SYGVKD. The CDR3 contains 12 residues. The CDR3 spells CAIKEEGETQYF. Here the CDR3 DNA reads TGTGCCATCAAGGAGGAAGGAGAGACCCAGTACTTC.